The 8 T cell receptor beta chains in this list originate from one sample, sequenced in a study of technical replicates of blood from several donors. Method: immunoSEQ multiplex PCR; TCRdb's copy keeps in-frame clones and lacks some. The top ten clones hold more than 0.2% of a sample with approximately 99,000 clones, roughly 96% of them seen once. The source material was T cells isolated from PBMCs. These TCRs come from a human donor in good health.

V usage is TRBV7-8 and J usage is TRBJ2-1; no firm D call. With 1 base removed from V and 7 bases from J, the gap between germline ends came to 14 bases. This CDR3 is built from 15 residues. The germline V gene encodes CDR1 SGHVS and CDR2 FQNEAQ. CDR3: CASSLVAPLRNEQFF. In nucleotides, the CDR3 is TGTGCCAGCAGCTTAGTAGCCCCCCTCAGAAATGAGCAGTTCTTC.

The rearrangement joins TRBV27 to TRBJ2-7; 12 nucleotides align to TRBD2. The junction had 7 bases not matched to a gene; V was cut back by 10 bases and J by 0 bases. Germline assignment: CDR1 MNHEY and CDR2 SMNVEV (reference sequence). This CDR3 comprises 15 residues. CDR3 in amino acids: CATRTSGAFSYEQYF. The CDR3 nucleotides read TGTGCCACCCGGACTAGCGGGGCCTTCTCCTACGAGCAGTACTTC.

The chain recombines TRBV13 with TRBJ2-5; D may be TRBD2 (6 bases). Trimming pared 5 bases from V and 1 base from J, leaving 14 bases between. The CDR3 has 15 residues. Per germline, CDR1 PRHDT and CDR2 FYEKMQ (reference sequence). CDR3 in amino acids: CASSPRGKVQETQYF. The CDR3 region has the DNA TGTGCCAGCAGCCCTCGGGGGAAGGTCCAAGAGACCCAGTACTTC. The full variable domain, rest sourced from reference TRBV13 and TRBJ2-5, is AAGVIQSPRHLIKEKRETATLKCYPIPRHDTVYWYQQGPGQDPQFLISFYEKMQSDKGSIPDRFSAQQFSDYHSELNMSSLELGDSALYFCASSPRGKVQETQYFGPGTRLLVL.

The chain combines TRBV5-4 with TRBJ2-1; 12 bases are shared with TRBD1. Germline values: CDR1 SGHNT, CDR2 YYREEE (reference sequence). With 4 bases clipped from V and 9 bases from J, the junction kept 5 bases outside the gene matches. The CDR3 is made up of 14 amino acids. The CDR3 coding sequence is TGTGCCAGCAGCATGGGACAGGGGGCCGGTGAGCAGTTCTTC. Translating it yields CASSMGQGAGEQFF.

The chain couples TRBV2 to TRBJ1-1; D not certain. The CDR3 is 12 amino acids. Germline-derived CDR1 and CDR2 are SNHLY and FYNNEI. The V end was cut by 3 bases, the J end by 6 bases, with 8 bases between. The CDR3 loop is CASSERAAEAFF. CDR3 DNA: TGTGCCAGCAGTGAGCGGGCGGCTGAAGCTTTCTTT. Full variable domain (remainder filled in from reference TRBV2 and TRBJ1-1): EPEVTQTPSHQVTQMGQEVILRCVPISNHLYFYWYRQILGQKVEFLVSFYNNEISEKSEIFDDQFSVERPDGSNFTLKIRSTKLEDSAMYFCASSERAAEAFFGQGTRLTVV.

The genes are TRBV7-9 and TRBJ2-7; D is unclear. The CDR3 has 13 residues. The germline V gene has CDR1 SEHNR and CDR2 FQNEAQ (reference sequence). Trimming removed 1 base at V and 1 base at J, with 5 bases between. The CDR3 loop is CASSLVESYEQYF. CDR3 in DNA: TGTGCCAGCAGCTTAGTCGAGTCCTACGAGCAGTACTTC.

This clone was seen only a few times. This chain links TRBV11-2 with TRBJ1-1; unclear D gene. In germline, CDR1 is SGHAT, CDR2 FQNNGV. V dropped 6 bases and J dropped 7 bases, with 15 bases sitting between them. The CDR3 covers 13 residues. CDR3 nucleotides: TGTGCCAGCAGGTACGACTCATATTTTGAAGCTTTCTTT. This sequence encodes CASRYDSYFEAFF.

The chain recombines TRBV7-2 with TRBJ2-3; the D gene is possibly TRBD2 (6 bases). Deletions cut 1 base from V and 5 bases from J, with 10 bases between. The CDR3 is made up of 14 amino acids. Germline V gene sequence: CDR1 SGHTA, CDR2 FQGNSA. CDR3 coding DNA: TGTGCCAGCAGCTTAGGACTAGATCTAGATACGCAGTATTTT. This translates into CASSLGLDLDTQYF.